The 4 T cell receptor beta chains below come from one sample, sequenced in a study of blood T cells in healthy people across ages. A sample-barcoded 5' primer and a J-beta primer mix were used in a second PCR of roughly 7 to 11 cycles. One entry per CDR3 protein, called by TCRdb with MiXCR from the 5' RACE reads. The sample has about 500,000 distinct CDR3 sequences; around 24% are singletons. These same data were also listed under a study on T cells of mothers and their children.

The sequencing sample was made of blood. The source is a boy younger than 18 in good health.

This clonotype was seen only a few times. This chain uses TRBV12-3 or TRBV12-4 with TRBJ1-1; D is unresolved. The CDR3 spans 12 residues. Trimming took off 3 bases at V and 1 base at J, with 3 bases between the two ends. The CDR3 protein is CASSFRNTEAFF. For the CDR3, the DNA is TGTGCCAGCAGTTTTCGGAACACTGAAGCTTTCTTT.

This clonotype was observed a few times. The chain is built from TRBV7-9 and TRBJ2-4; D might be TRBD1 (6 bases). Trimming took 5 bases from V and 4 from J, leaving 18 bases between them. This CDR3 region has 16 residues. The germline V gene has CDR1 SEHNR and CDR2 FQNEAQ (reference sequence). The DNA for the CDR3 is TGTGCCAGCAGCGACACAACAGGGATTAGGAAAAACATTCAGTACTTC. Translation: CASSDTTGIRKNIQYF.

This clonotype was recorded at least ten times. The genes are TRBV27 and TRBJ1-2, with D possibly being TRBD1 (5 bases). V lost 5 bases, J lost 2 bases, and 6 bases lay in between. This CDR3 region has 12 residues. CDR1 is MNHEY and CDR2 is SMNVEV in the germline V gene (reference sequence). The CDR3 DNA sequence: TGTGCCAGCAGTCGGGACAACTATGGCTACACCTTC. It translates to CASSRDNYGYTF.

The CDR3 sequence is CASSHTTANTGELFF. CDR3 sequence (DNA): TGTGCCAGCAGCCATACAACAGCGAACACCGGGGAGCTGTTTTTT. The gene calls are TRBV14 and TRBJ2-2; D unresolved. This CDR3 is built from 15 residues. Germline-derived CDR1 and CDR2 are SGHDN and FVKESK. The V end lost 3 bases, the J end lost 0 bases, and 8 bases lay between the germline ends. Using reference TRBV14 and TRBJ2-2 for the parts outside the CDR3, the full variable domain is EAGVTQFPSHSVIEKGQTVTLRCDPISGHDNLYWYRRVMGKEIKFLLHFVKESKQDESGMPNNRFLAERTGGTYSTLKVQPAELEDSGVYFCASSHTTANTGELFFGEGSRLTVL.